This T cell receptor beta chain stems from a study of cytomegalovirus exposure and HLA in healthy donors. It was with 60 Vbeta and 13 Jbeta primers that the PCR ran. The data were produced by immunoSEQ multiplex PCR, yet TCRdb's version contains in-frame clones alone and is incomplete. The table has about 150,000 clones, more than 8% seen once. Germline CDR1 reads SGHDT; CDR2 reads YYEEEE. Trimming took 4 bases from V and 5 from J, leaving 18 bases between them. The CDR3 totals 15 residues. The sample comprised PBMCs. The chain employs TRBV5-6 and TRBJ2-5, with a weak D call TRBD2 (7 bases). The TCR comes from a man aged 50 to 59 in good health and CMV-seronegative. The CDR3 sequence is CASSEGGGFGETQYF. DNA for the CDR3: TGTGCCAGCAGCGAGGGGGGGGGCTTTGGGGAGACCCAGTACTTC.